The present T cell receptor (beta chain) was sequenced within a study of cytomegalovirus exposure and HLA in healthy donors. Regarding the study as a whole: The study listed 150 to 200 cytomegalovirus-associated TCR beta chains.

Points on this clone: Antigen: not known.

The study ran its PCR with 60 Vbeta and 13 Jbeta primers. Assay: immunoSEQ multiplex PCR; the TCRdb copy retains only in-frame clones and omits some. Here the sample spans roughly 160,000 clones, roughly 80% being singletons. At the time of sampling, donors were nominally healthy, though unrecorded immune exposures were likely. The clonotype was recovered from a man in his forties or fifties in good health and CMV-seronegative. Sample: PBMCs.

The CDR3 region is CASSQDRAGSSYEQYF. The CDR3 DNA reads TGCGCCAGCAGCCAAGATAGGGCGGGAAGCTCCTACGAGCAGTACTTC. The chain carries TRBV4-3 and TRBJ2-7; TRBD2 might be the D (6 bases). V lost 0 bases and J lost 0, with 12 bases in between. This CDR3 region has 16 residues. CDR1 and CDR2 (germline): LGHNA, YSLEER.